Included here is one T cell receptor (beta chain) sequence, with context. The antigen it binds to is not known. No per-base quality is available; no much larger clone lies one base away. The donors were some 39 Caucasian individuals from Russia, aged roughly 6 to 90 years, who were systemically healthy. Each donor gave 8.5 to 10 milliliters of peripheral blood, collected into EDTA-treated Vacutainer tubes. PBMCs were isolated by Ficoll-Paque density-gradient centrifugation, with at least 6.5 million obtained per sample. Trizol reagent was used to extract total RNA from the PBMCs, yielding at least 5.5 micrograms per sample. For every donor, an aliquot of PBMCs went through flow cytometry to measure the percentages of naive CD45RAhigh/CD27high T cells. The source of the sample is a study of blood T cells in healthy people across ages (dated by TCRdb to between 2015 and 2016). Regarding the study in general: In model experiments, roughly one uniquely barcoded TCR beta cDNA molecule per two T cells was captured by template switching. To track age-related changes in TCR beta repertoire diversity, the study relied on deep sequencing normalized with unique cDNA molecular identifiers. The donors were divided into four age groups: young (average about 16 years), middle-aged (about 39), aged (under 70) and long-lived (82). To avoid experimental bias, donors of different ages were distributed randomly across sequencing lanes. The study analyzed two additional independent replicas of 1 million unique cDNA reads from the same blood draw for two donors, one aged 18 to 29 and one aged 80 or older. Study-wide conclusions, independent of this receptor: As age increased, observed TCR beta diversity per million T cells dropped in a roughly linear way, and a significant reduction was already evident by age 40. There was a strong correlation between observed TCR beta diversity and the percentage of naive T cells measured by flow cytometry. Because profiling used bulk unsorted PBMCs, naive and antigen-experienced compartments could not be compared conclusively. The long-lived group showed more naive CD4+ T cells, fewer expanded clones and increased TCR diversity than the aged group, suggesting age selection. Because donor CMV infection status was unknown, age-related changes in expanded clonotypes were potentially confounded. Total diversity estimates from one million sequenced T cells were considered lower bounds and underestimates.

The germline V gene (reference sequence) yields MNHNY for CDR1 and SVGAGI for CDR2. At the junction V is shortened by 2 bases and J by 13 bases, with 14 bases in between. The cysteine opens and the phenylalanine closes a CDR3 of 12 amino acids. This entry keeps only the CDR3 DNA: 36 bases, framed from base 1. Library construction relied on 5' RACE. The instrument was an Illumina HiSeq 2500. A second PCR of 7 to 11 cycles was performed with a sample-barcoded 5' primer and a J-beta primer mix. Each TCR beta cDNA molecule received a unique molecular identifier from a template-switch 5' adaptor carrying 12 random nucleotides. Each sample yielded at least 3 million CDR3-containing paired-end reads. All of the RNA was converted into first-strand cDNA using the Mint cDNA synthesis kit, with a TRBC-specific oligonucleotide serving as the primer. Following uracil-DNA glycosylase treatment, a first 18-cycle PCR with universal primers M1SS and BC2_uni_R was performed on all cDNA. Per the authors' processing: Normalization of each sample was performed by random selection of 1 million high-quality reads, each carrying a distinct molecular identifier. Instead of being binned into consensus sequences, reads with shared molecular identifiers were discarded. CDR3 identification, clonotype clustering and error correction used MiTCR with a Q25 quality threshold and the strictest error-elimination algorithm. A nonparametric unseen species model with Euler transformation was used to estimate a lower bound on total TCR beta diversity. TCRdb reprocessed the public reads (quality trimming at Q25 with fastp, clone calling with MiXCR) and kept in-frame beta chains. CDR3 protein sequences are deduplicated, and each keeps its most common genes and DNA. None of the V and J calls come from the authors' own analysis; TCRdb made them. This sample holds some 780,000 distinct CDR3 sequences; more than 55% were observed only once. The ten largest clones add up to under 30% of the sample.

The sequence was obtained from a man aged 40-49 years in good health. Sequencing was carried out using blood. The sequence joins TRBV6-6 to TRBJ2-5; tentative D gene TRBD1, with 5 bases matching. DNA sequence: TGTGCCAGCAGTTACGCCCAGGGAAGGGCGTACTTC. Translated, this gives CASSYAQGRAYF.